The rows below give T cell receptor beta chains drawn from one sample of a study of blood T cell repertoires in COVID-19. TCRdb keeps only in-frame clones here, not all; method: immunoSEQ multiplex PCR. The sample carries some 320,000 clones, roughly nine tenths recorded once. Specimen: PBMCs or T cells enriched from blood (not recorded which). These TCRs come from a man in his sixties who had recovered from COVID-19. Both conserved end residues are part of each CDR3. A D gene is named only where the DNA matches it firmly. Not every row has a clone size; where given, it reads once, few, many or a size class.

clone size: .; J gene: TRBJ1-4; V gene: TRBV19; D gene: .; CDR3 protein: CASSIAGLENEKLFF; CDR3 DNA: TGTGCCAGTAGTATAGCAGGGCTGGAAAATGAAAAACTGTTTTTT
clone size: .; J gene: TRBJ1-4; V gene: TRBV2; D gene: TRBD1; CDR3 protein: CASRDRGKGKLFF; CDR3 DNA: TGTGCCAGCAGGGACAGGGGGAAAGGAAAACTGTTTTTT
clone size: .; J gene: TRBJ2-1; V gene: TRBV9; D gene: .; CDR3 protein: CASSVDSGSEQFF; CDR3 DNA: TGTGCCAGCAGCGTAGACTCGGGGTCTGAGCAGTTCTTC
clone size: .; J gene: TRBJ1-2; V gene: TRBV4-1; D gene: .; CDR3 protein: CASSQGQGGGYGYTF; CDR3 DNA: TGCGCCAGCAGCCAAGGGCAGGGCGGGGGCTATGGCTACACCTTC
clone size: .; J gene: TRBJ1-2; V gene: TRBV5-4; D gene: TRBD1; CDR3 protein: CASSLQGANGYTF; CDR3 DNA: TGTGCCAGCAGCCTACAGGGGGCTAATGGCTACACCTTC
clone size: .; J gene: TRBJ2-1; V gene: TRBV5-4; D gene: TRBD2; CDR3 protein: CASSLAGREQFF; CDR3 DNA: TGTGCCAGCAGCTTAGCGGGGAGGGAGCAGTTCTTC
clone size: .; J gene: TRBJ1-2; V gene: TRBV10-2; D gene: TRBD1; CDR3 protein: CASGLTGIYGYTF; CDR3 DNA: TGCGCCAGCGGCTTGACAGGGATCTATGGCTACACCTTC
clone size: .; J gene: TRBJ1-1; V gene: TRBV11-2; D gene: TRBD1; CDR3 protein: CASSLTQGLNTEAFF; CDR3 DNA: TGTGCCAGCAGCCTCACACAGGGGTTAAACACTGAAGCTTTCTTT
clone size: .; J gene: TRBJ1-1; V gene: TRBV15; D gene: TRBD1; CDR3 protein: CATSGPGGAGAFF; CDR3 DNA: TGTGCCACCAGCGGCCCAGGGGGCGCGGGGGCTTTCTTT
clone size: .; J gene: TRBJ2-3; V gene: TRBV9; D gene: TRBD2; CDR3 protein: CASSVATSGGARTDTQYF; CDR3 DNA: TGTGCCAGCAGCGTAGCAACTAGCGGGGGGGCCCGCACAGATACGCAGTATTTT
clone size: once; J gene: TRBJ2-1; V gene: TRBV4-1; D gene: .; CDR3 protein: CASSQARTGGLASPYNEQFF; CDR3 DNA: TGCGCCAGCAGCCAAGCCCGGACAGGCGGTCTAGCGAGCCCCTACAATGAGCAGTTCTTC
clone size: .; J gene: TRBJ2-3; V gene: TRBV18; D gene: TRBD2; CDR3 protein: CASCGLALTTDTQYF; CDR3 DNA: TGTGCCAGCTGCGGACTAGCCCTTACCACAGATACGCAGTATTTT
clone size: .; J gene: TRBJ1-5; V gene: TRBV6-8; D gene: .; CDR3 protein: CASRPGVSQPQHF; CDR3 DNA: TGTGCCAGCAGACCAGGGGTCAGTCAGCCCCAGCATTTT
clone size: once; J gene: TRBJ2-1; V gene: TRBV5-1; D gene: TRBD2; CDR3 protein: CASINGPSGRAYNEQFF; CDR3 DNA: TGCGCCAGCATCAACGGACCTAGCGGGAGGGCCTACAATGAGCAGTTCTTC
clone size: .; J gene: TRBJ1-6; V gene: TRBV4-2; D gene: .; CDR3 protein: CASSQITGTLNSPLHF; CDR3 DNA: TGTGCCAGCAGCCAGATTACAGGGACCCTGAATTCACCCCTCCACTTT
clone size: once; J gene: TRBJ2-1; V gene: TRBV5-5; D gene: .; CDR3 protein: CASSLSGLNEQFF; CDR3 DNA: TGTGCCAGCAGCTTGTCAGGGCTCAATGAGCAGTTCTTC
clone size: few; J gene: TRBJ1-3; V gene: TRBV18; D gene: TRBD1; CDR3 protein: CASSPTTGKSSGNTIYF; CDR3 DNA: TGTGCCAGCTCACCCACGACAGGGAAGAGCTCTGGAAACACCATATATTTT
clone size: once; J gene: TRBJ2-7; V gene: TRBV5-4; D gene: .; CDR3 protein: CASSLLNGNEQYF; CDR3 DNA: TGTGCCAGCAGCTTGCTTAACGGGAACGAGCAGTACTTC
clone size: .; J gene: TRBJ2-6; V gene: TRBV23-1; D gene: TRBD1; CDR3 protein: CASRSNRGRTSGANVLTF; CDR3 DNA: TGCGCCAGCAGATCGAACAGGGGGCGCACCTCTGGGGCCAACGTCCTGACTTTC
clone size: .; J gene: TRBJ1-1; V gene: TRBV7-8; D gene: .; CDR3 protein: CASSLVGAMNTEAFF; CDR3 DNA: TGTGCCAGCAGCTTAGTGGGGGCAATGAACACTGAAGCTTTCTTT
clone size: .; J gene: TRBJ2-5; V gene: TRBV9; D gene: .; CDR3 protein: CASSVVGGKETQYF; CDR3 DNA: TGTGCCAGCAGCGTAGTAGGAGGGAAAGAGACCCAGTACTTC
clone size: .; J gene: TRBJ2-3; V gene: TRBV30; D gene: TRBD1; CDR3 protein: CAWNSGTGGNTQYF; CDR3 DNA: TGTGCCTGGAACTCCGGGACAGGGGGTAATACGCAGTATTTT
clone size: .; J gene: TRBJ1-5; V gene: TRBV21-1; D gene: .; CDR3 protein: CASSKMADSNQPQHF; CDR3 DNA: TGTGCCAGCAGCAAAATGGCGGATAGCAATCAGCCCCAGCATTTT
clone size: once; J gene: TRBJ1-2; V gene: TRBV7-8; D gene: TRBD1; CDR3 protein: CASSFRDRGTGHGYTF; CDR3 DNA: TGTGCCAGCAGCTTCCGGGACAGGGGAACGGGCCATGGCTACACCTTC
clone size: .; J gene: TRBJ2-7; V gene: TRBV4-2; D gene: TRBD1; CDR3 protein: CASSQAGQGTLYEQYF; CDR3 DNA: TGTGCCAGCAGCCAAGCCGGACAGGGGACTCTCTACGAGCAGTACTTC
clone size: .; J gene: TRBJ1-6; V gene: TRBV6-5; D gene: TRBD1; CDR3 protein: CASSYLLTGPHSPLHF; CDR3 DNA: TGTGCCAGCAGTTACCTATTGACAGGGCCTCATTCACCCCTCCACTTT
clone size: .; J gene: TRBJ1-5; V gene: TRBV19; D gene: TRBD1; CDR3 protein: CASRNRDRGRFDQPQHF; CDR3 DNA: TGTGCCAGTAGAAACCGGGACAGGGGGCGCTTCGATCAGCCCCAGCATTTT
clone size: .; J gene: TRBJ2-7; V gene: TRBV7-8; D gene: .; CDR3 protein: CASSYQRNERLEYSYEQYF; CDR3 DNA: TGTGCCAGCAGCTATCAAAGAAACGAGAGGCTAGAGTATTCCTACGAGCAGTACTTC
clone size: .; J gene: TRBJ1-3; V gene: TRBV5-1; D gene: .; CDR3 protein: CASSYGVQGGNTIYF; CDR3 DNA: TGCGCCAGCAGCTATGGTGTCCAGGGTGGAAACACCATATATTTT
clone size: .; J gene: TRBJ1-1; V gene: TRBV6-2/TRBV6-3; D gene: .; CDR3 protein: CASSYRLTPAFF; CDR3 DNA: TGTGCCAGCAGTTACCGTCTCACTCCGGCTTTCTTT
clone size: .; J gene: TRBJ2-7; V gene: TRBV9; D gene: TRBD2; CDR3 protein: CASSALGTSYEQYF; CDR3 DNA: TGTGCCAGCAGCGCCCTTGGGACTAGCTACGAGCAGTACTTC
clone size: .; J gene: TRBJ1-5; V gene: TRBV19; D gene: .; CDR3 protein: CASSTAFNQPQHF; CDR3 DNA: TGTGCCAGTAGCACAGCTTTCAATCAGCCCCAGCATTTT
clone size: .; J gene: TRBJ1-5; V gene: TRBV2; D gene: .; CDR3 protein: CASSVSYNQPQHF; CDR3 DNA: TGTGCCAGCAGTGTGTCCTACAATCAGCCCCAGCATTTT
clone size: .; J gene: TRBJ2-3; V gene: TRBV19; D gene: .; CDR3 protein: CATRSQGITDTQYF; CDR3 DNA: TGTGCCACCAGATCACAGGGCATCACAGATACGCAGTATTTT
clone size: .; J gene: TRBJ2-7; V gene: TRBV19; D gene: TRBD1; CDR3 protein: CASSPQGARFPYEQYF; CDR3 DNA: TGTGCCAGTAGTCCGCAGGGGGCTCGGTTCCCCTACGAGCAGTACTTC
clone size: .; J gene: TRBJ1-6; V gene: TRBV5-1; D gene: TRBD1; CDR3 protein: CASSLTTQQGLWSPLHF; CDR3 DNA: TGCGCCAGCAGCTTGACCACCCAACAGGGGCTCTGGTCACCCCTCCACTTT
clone size: .; J gene: TRBJ2-5; V gene: TRBV6-2/TRBV6-3; D gene: TRBD2; CDR3 protein: CASSYPLRGASKETQYF; CDR3 DNA: TGTGCCAGCAGTTATCCTCTGCGGGGGGCCTCGAAAGAGACCCAGTACTTC
clone size: .; J gene: TRBJ1-2; V gene: TRBV29-1; D gene: .; CDR3 protein: CSVKNPPGQSVTTYGYTF; CDR3 DNA: TGCAGCGTCAAAAACCCTCCGGGACAATCGGTAACCACCTATGGCTACACCTTC
clone size: .; J gene: TRBJ1-5; V gene: TRBV7-2; D gene: .; CDR3 protein: CASSLSTANQPQHF; CDR3 DNA: TGTGCCAGCAGCTTATCCACAGCTAATCAGCCCCAGCATTTT
clone size: .; J gene: TRBJ1-2; V gene: TRBV29-1; D gene: TRBD1; CDR3 protein: CSVYRQGNYGYTF; CDR3 DNA: TGCAGCGTTTATCGACAGGGTAACTATGGCTACACCTTC
clone size: .; J gene: TRBJ2-2; V gene: TRBV28; D gene: TRBD1; CDR3 protein: CASSPTGGFTGELFF; CDR3 DNA: TGTGCCAGCAGTCCGACAGGGGGCTTCACCGGGGAGCTGTTTTTT
clone size: .; J gene: TRBJ1-1; V gene: TRBV6-5; D gene: .; CDR3 protein: CASSYSRVTEAFF; CDR3 DNA: TGTGCCAGCAGTTACTCTCGCGTCACTGAAGCTTTCTTT
clone size: .; J gene: TRBJ1-5; V gene: TRBV6-5; D gene: .; CDR3 protein: CASSYSWRDSSQHF; CDR3 DNA: TGTGCCAGCAGTTACTCGTGGAGGGATTCGTCCCAGCATTTT
clone size: .; J gene: TRBJ1-1; V gene: TRBV20-1; D gene: .; CDR3 protein: CSASRGHMNSEAFF; CDR3 DNA: TGCAGTGCTAGTCGAGGACATATGAACTCTGAAGCTTTCTTT
clone size: .; J gene: TRBJ1-6; V gene: TRBV25-1; D gene: .; CDR3 protein: CASSPRQSSPLHF; CDR3 DNA: TGTGCCAGCAGTCCACGACAGTCTTCACCCCTCCACTTT
clone size: once; J gene: TRBJ2-1; V gene: TRBV11-2; D gene: TRBD1; CDR3 protein: CASSYDRAYNEQFF; CDR3 DNA: TGTGCCAGCAGTTATGACAGGGCCTACAATGAGCAGTTCTTC
clone size: .; J gene: TRBJ1-2; V gene: TRBV21-1; D gene: .; CDR3 protein: CASSRCRSGVYGYTF; CDR3 DNA: TGTGCCAGCAGCAGGTGCCGCTCAGGCGTTTATGGCTACACCTTC
clone size: .; J gene: TRBJ1-2; V gene: TRBV3-1/TRBV3-2; D gene: TRBD1; CDR3 protein: CASSGTTGEGGYTF; CDR3 DNA: TGTGCCAGCAGTGGAACGACAGGGGAGGGTGGCTACACCTTC
clone size: .; J gene: TRBJ1-5; V gene: TRBV28; D gene: .; CDR3 protein: CASSAGTPLQHF; CDR3 DNA: TGTGCCAGCAGCGCCGGGACACCTCTCCAGCATTTT
clone size: once; J gene: TRBJ1-6; V gene: TRBV9; D gene: .; CDR3 protein: CASSVGQGNNSPLHF; CDR3 DNA: TGTGCCAGCAGCGTAGGGCAGGGAAATAATTCACCCCTCCACTTT
clone size: .; J gene: TRBJ2-7; V gene: TRBV7-9; D gene: .; CDR3 protein: CASTPPGQGTYEQYF; CDR3 DNA: TGTGCCAGCACCCCCCCGGGACAAGGGACCTACGAGCAGTACTTC
clone size: .; J gene: TRBJ2-7; V gene: TRBV6-6; D gene: .; CDR3 protein: CASSSSTYEQYF; CDR3 DNA: TGTGCCAGCAGTTCTTCTACCTACGAGCAGTACTTC
clone size: .; J gene: TRBJ1-3; V gene: TRBV18; D gene: .; CDR3 protein: CASSRALQLSGNTIYF; CDR3 DNA: TGTGCCAGCTCGAGGGCCCTCCAACTCTCTGGAAACACCATATATTTT